The 20 T cell receptor beta chains in this list originate from one sample, sequenced in a study of cytomegalovirus exposure and HLA in healthy donors. The study ran its PCR with 60 Vbeta and 13 Jbeta primers. Sequencing was performed with immunoSEQ multiplex PCR; in TCRdb, only in-frame clones are kept and a portion is missing. The sample holds roughly 100,000 clones, about a tenth seen once. Sequences were obtained from PBMCs. These receptors were collected from a man between 35 and 55 years old in good health and CMV-seropositive.

This clone showed up just a few times. The V call is TRBV2, the J call TRBJ1-5; weak D call: TRBD1 (6 bases). Per the germline V gene, CDR1 is SNHLY and CDR2 is FYNNEI. This CDR3 has 15 amino acids. The germline V and J ends were trimmed by 7 bases and 6 bases, with 19 bases remaining between them. The CDR3 bases are TGTGCCAGCACCCGGGGGGGGCGTGATGGTCAGCCCCAGCATTTT. This encodes CASTRGGRDGQPQHF.

The chain joins TRBV29-1 to TRBJ2-1; 8 bases agree with TRBD2. CDR3 length: 19 residues. Trimming took 3 bases from V and 6 from J; bases not matched to a gene: 22. Germline values: CDR1 SQVTM, CDR2 ANQGSEA. Here the CDR3 reads CSVDYTGGPKKHKFNEQFF. The DNA for the CDR3 is TGCAGCGTTGATTACACGGGAGGGCCCAAGAAACATAAATTCAATGAGCAGTTCTTC.

This clone was detected a few times. This sequence joins TRBV10-3 and TRBJ2-1; a possible D gene is TRBD2 (5 bases). The V gene's germline CDR1 is ENHRY and CDR2 SYGVKD. The V and J ends lost 9 bases and 7 bases respectively, with 25 bases between them. The CDR3 runs to 16 residues. DNA of the CDR3: TGTGCCATGGAGCTTGCTGGACTTTCATTAGGGAATGAGCAGTTCTTC. Translating it yields CAMELAGLSLGNEQFF.

A few counts support this clone. The chain joins TRBV2 to TRBJ1-1; no definite D call. With 11 bases removed from V and 1 base from J, the gap between germline ends came to 20 bases. CDR1 SNHLY and CDR2 FYNNEI come from the germline V gene. The CDR3 spans 15 residues. The chain's CDR3 is CARQAARRQNTEAFF. The CDR3 bases are TGTGCCCGACAAGCAGCAAGACGGCAGAACACTGAAGCTTTCTTT.

The rearrangement joins TRBV27 to TRBJ1-6, with D perhaps matching TRBD1 (6 bases). V lost 0 bases and J 4 bases, leaving 10 bases between the germline ends. Looked up from germline, CDR1 is MNHEY and CDR2 is SMNVEV (reference sequence). This CDR3 spans 16 amino acids. The CDR3 protein is CASSLSGGAYNSPLHF. Here the CDR3 DNA reads TGTGCCAGCAGTTTATCGGGGGGGGCGTATAATTCACCCCTCCACTTT.

This clone was observed a handful of times. V gene TRBV4-1 combines with J gene TRBJ2-6, with 7 bases that match TRBD2. The CDR3 loop spans 16 amino acids. Germline V gene data show CDR1 as MGHRA and CDR2 as YSYEKL. V gave up 4 bases and J gave up 4 bases; unmatched junction bases: 7. CDR3 nucleotides: TGCGCCAGCAGCCTCTCAGCGGGATCCGGGGCCAACGTCCTGACTTTC. Amino acid sequence: CASSLSAGSGANVLTF.

The chain is built from TRBV6-5 and TRBJ2-2; 7 bases are a match to TRBD1. V was pared by 0 bases and J by 6 bases, with 7 bases of the junction left unmatched. The CDR3 runs 16 residues. Germline CDR1 and CDR2: MNHEY and SVGAGI. The CDR3 region has the DNA TGTGCCAGCAGTTACTCAACACTCCAGGGGGCCGGGGAGCTGTTTTTT. Protein product: CASSYSTLQGAGELFF.

This sequence joins TRBV7-9 and TRBJ2-1, with 7 bases matching TRBD2. Germline V gene data show CDR1 as SEHNR and CDR2 as FQNEAQ (reference sequence). This CDR3 contains 15 residues. Unmatched junction bases numbered 5, after V lost 2 bases and J lost 4 bases. DNA for the CDR3: TGTGCCAGCAGCTTAAGAGCGGGGATTTACAATGAGCAGTTCTTC. It codes for CASSLRAGIYNEQFF.

The chain joins TRBV6-5 to TRBJ2-5; TRBD2 agrees at 7 bases. This CDR3 comprises 14 residues. The V segment lost 5 bases and the J segment 7 bases; nucleotides outside the gene matches: 10. Germline CDR1 reads MNHEY; CDR2 reads SVGAGI. The DNA of the CDR3 is TGTGCCAGCAGTAGAACCGGCGGGAGTGGGACCCAGTACTTC. Protein sequence: CASSRTGGSGTQYF.

In this sample, this clone turned up a few times. V and J are TRBV5-1 and TRBJ1-2, with 8 bases identical to TRBD1. Trimming cost V 0 bases and J 2 bases; bases outside gene matches: 9. The CDR3 is 17 residues long. Looked up from germline, CDR1 is SGHRS and CDR2 is YFSETQ. The CDR3 loop reads CASSLAPSTGENYGYTF. The CDR3 nucleotides read TGCGCCAGCAGCTTGGCCCCCTCGACAGGGGAAAACTATGGCTACACCTTC.

V usage is TRBV6-1 and J usage is TRBJ1-2, with D tentatively TRBD1 (6 bases). With 5 bases removed from V and 5 bases from J, the gap between germline ends came to 15 bases. CDR3 size: 14 residues. CDR1 is MNHNS, CDR2 SASEGT, per germline. CDR3 nucleotide sequence: TGTGCCAGCAGTAAAACGACAGGCGGTTATGGCTACACCTTC. Its protein is CASSKTTGGYGYTF.

This clone occurred a few times. V gene TRBV11-3 combines with J gene TRBJ2-3; 7 bases align to TRBD2. The CDR3 has 15 residues. Germline values: CDR1 SGHNT, CDR2 YENEEA. V gave up 5 bases and J gave up 3 bases; unmatched junction bases: 8. The CDR3 region has the DNA TGTGCCAGCAGCGGGCGGGAGAGGAGAACAGATACGCAGTATTTT. Its protein product is CASSGRERRTDTQYF.

The chain carries TRBV11-2 and TRBJ2-3, with 10 positions matching TRBD2. The CDR3 has 15 amino acids. Losses at the gene ends were 5 bases for V and 4 bases for J; bases not matched to a gene: 6. CDR1 and CDR2 (germline): SGHAT, FQNNGV. CDR3 region: CASSPGLANADTQYF. The CDR3 DNA follows: TGTGCCAGCAGCCCGGGACTAGCGAACGCAGATACGCAGTATTTT.

This chain uses TRBV7-9 with TRBJ2-7; 7 bases fit TRBD1. The CDR3 is 15 amino acids. V lost 2 bases to trimming and J lost 2 bases; unmatched junction nucleotides: 6. The germline gives CDR1 SEHNR, CDR2 FQNEAQ (reference sequence). Written as DNA, the CDR3 is TGTGCCAGCAGCTTAAGTCCCGGACAGGCCTACGAGCAGTACTTC. Translating gives CASSLSPGQAYEQYF.

This chain links TRBV6-1 with TRBJ2-1; TRBD1 matches 9 bases. CDR1 MNHNS and CDR2 SASEGT come from the germline V gene. V trimming: 3 bases; J trimming: 0 bases; junction bases outside the gene matches: 3. The CDR3 totals 16 residues. CDR3 residues: CASSEDRGPSYNEQFF. DNA for the CDR3: TGTGCCAGCAGTGAGGACAGGGGACCCTCCTACAATGAGCAGTTCTTC.

This clone was observed a few times. This sequence joins TRBV9 and TRBJ2-3, with 9 bases identical to TRBD2. Germline V gives CDR1 SGDLS, CDR2 YYNGEE. Trimming removed 2 bases from V and 1 base from J; junction bases left unmatched: 5. The CDR3 covers 16 residues. CDR3 residues: CASSVVAGAGTDTQYF. The CDR3, as DNA: TGTGCCAGCAGCGTCGTAGCGGGAGCAGGCACAGATACGCAGTATTTT.

Only a few counts were recorded for this clone. The chain links TRBV7-9 to TRBJ2-7; 11 nucleotides align to TRBD2. The CDR3 totals 16 residues. V lost 7 bases to trimming and J lost 0 bases; unmatched junction nucleotides: 8. Germline lookup yields CDR1 SEHNR and CDR2 FQNEAQ (reference sequence). CDR3 nucleotide sequence: TGTGCCAGCACCCAAGGACTAGCGGGCAGCTCCTACGAGCAGTACTTC. It specifies CASTQGLAGSSYEQYF.

The CDR3 here is CASSSGLAIYTDTQYF. For the CDR3, the DNA is TGTGCCAGCAGCTCCGGACTAGCGATCTACACAGATACGCAGTATTTT. The chain carries TRBV11-3 and TRBJ2-3; 9 nucleotides line up with TRBD2. The CDR3 has 16 residues. Trimming cost V 4 bases and J 2 bases; bases outside gene matches: 7. The germline CDR1 and CDR2 sequences are SGHNT and YENEEA.

There are a few counts of this clone. J is TRBJ2-7 and V is TRBV2; the match to TRBD1 covers 10 bases. Germline CDR1 reads SNHLY; CDR2 reads FYNNEI. V gave up 7 bases and J gave up 5 bases; unmatched junction bases: 5. The CDR3 totals 13 residues. CDR3 nucleotides: TGTGCCAGCAAGGGGGACAGGGGTGACGAGCAGTACTTC. Its translation is CASKGDRGDEQYF.

The chain links TRBV5-1 to TRBJ1-2; maybe TRBD1 (5 bases). V was clipped by 0 bases and J by 6 bases, with 9 bases between them. This CDR3 spans 13 amino acids. Germline V gene data show CDR1 as SGHRS and CDR2 as YFSETQ. CDR3 sequence reads: CASSLERGDGYTF. For the CDR3, the DNA is TGCGCCAGCAGCTTGGAGCGGGGGGATGGCTACACCTTC.